The 5 T cell receptor beta chains below all came from one sample that was sequenced in a study of CD8+ T cells in alopecia areata. Treatment defined: oral pan-JAK inhibitor, 5-10 mg twice daily. RNA extraction and reverse transcription yielded cDNA as sequencing template. Sequencing used immunoSEQ multiplex PCR; TCRdb keeps in-frame clones, though not all of them. The repertoire holds about 120,000 clones, with around 53% as singletons. The material sequenced was CD4+ T cells sorted from blood, taken at week 4, from a patient treated with tofacitinib. Receptors originate from a human donor with alopecia areata.

This clone was seen only a few times. The rearrangement joins TRBV14 to TRBJ1-3; D is undetermined. V was shortened by 4 bases and J by 4 bases, with 8 bases between the two germline ends. The CDR3 has 13 amino acids. Looked up from germline, CDR1 is SGHDN and CDR2 is FVKESK. Here the CDR3 reads CASSRDVGNTIYF. Written as DNA, the CDR3 is TGTGCCAGCAGCCGGGATGTGGGAAACACCATATATTTT. Filled out from reference TRBV14 and TRBJ1-3, the complete variable domain reads EAGVTQFPSHSVIEKGQTVTLRCDPISGHDNLYWYRRVMGKEIKFLLHFVKESKQDESGMPNNRFLAERTGGTYSTLKVQPAELEDSGVYFCASSRDVGNTIYFGEGSWLTVV.

The sample holds a few counts of this clone. CDR3 nucleotides: TGCGCCAGCAGCCAAGATCTCCGGACAGCCGCCGAGCAGTACTTC. Protein sequence: CASSQDLRTAAEQYF. This chain connects TRBV4-1 to TRBJ2-7; perhaps TRBD1 as D (6 bases). The V and J ends lost 0 bases and 6 bases respectively, with 15 bases between them. Per germline, CDR1 MGHRA and CDR2 YSYEKL. This CDR3 comprises 15 residues.

V and J are TRBV25-1 and TRBJ2-5; tentatively, D is TRBD1 or TRBD2 (5 bases each). V was trimmed by 4 bases and J by 4 bases, leaving 19 bases between them. There are 16 residues in the CDR3. Germline CDR1 is MGHDK and CDR2 is SYGVNS. The CDR3 region is CASSGRRDGGGETQYF. In DNA, the CDR3 is TGTGCCAGCAGTGGTCGTCGGGACGGTGGGGGAGAGACCCAGTACTTC.

The CDR3, as DNA: TGCGCCAGCAGCTTGGCCCGACAGGGGGCGACCGGGGAGCTGTTTTTT. It is translated as CASSLARQGATGELFF. This sequence joins TRBV5-1 and TRBJ2-2, with TRBD1 matching 10 bases. Germline-derived CDR1 and CDR2 are SGHRS and YFSETQ. The CDR3 covers 16 residues. V gave up 0 bases and J gave up 5 bases; unmatched junction bases: 4.

This clone has just a few counts. The gene calls are TRBV29-1 and TRBJ1-2; D call uncertain. Germline loops: CDR1 SQVTM, CDR2 ANQGSEA. The CDR3 has 11 amino acids. V was clipped by 2 bases and J by 8 bases, with 9 bases between them. CDR3 sequence: CSVERAVGYTF. The CDR3 DNA reads as TGCAGCGTTGAAAGGGCAGTCGGCTACACCTTC.